A selection of T cell receptor beta chains follows, all from one sample in a study of response to subunit inactivated influenza vaccine. One entry per CDR3 protein, called by TCRdb with MiXCR from the RT-PCR reads. The table records roughly 760,000 distinct CDR3 sequences, 21% of them present only once. Sequencing used PBMCs from blood, obtained about 5 days after vaccination. These receptors all come from a man aged 45-65 years who received an inactivated influenza vaccine. Both conserved end residues are part of each CDR3. D genes are given only for firm matches. Clone size is stated in some rows and not others, as once, few, many or a class when expanded.

few	TRBJ2-3	TRBD2	TRBV29-1	TGCAGCTCAGGGCGCGGGAGTTCAGATACGCAGTATTTT	CSSGRGSSDTQYF
few	TRBJ2-7	TRBD1	TRBV29-1	TGCAGCGTGAGCTTTCGGACAGGGCAGGGGGAGCAGTACTTC	CSVSFRTGQGEQYF
few	TRBJ2-5	NA	TRBV11-2	TGTGCCAGCAGGAAACCGGGACTCGAAGTGACCCAGTACTTC	CASRKPGLEVTQYF
NA	TRBJ2-7	TRBD2	TRBV20-1	TGCAGTGCTAGATTCTCTAGCGGTAGCTCCTACGAGCAGTACTTC	CSARFSSGSSYEQYF
few	TRBJ2-1	TRBD1	TRBV5-4	TGTGCCAGCAGCTTGGAGGTGACAGGGGCAATCTACAATGAGCAGTTCTTC	CASSLEVTGAIYNEQFF
NA	TRBJ2-7	NA	TRBV28	TGTGCCAGTACAGCGCCCGGGAAGCCCTACGAGCAGTACTTC	CASTAPGKPYEQYF
NA	TRBJ1-4	NA	TRBV12-3/TRBV12-4	TGTGCCAGCAGTTTGCGGGACGTAGGTGAAAAACTGTTTTTT	CASSLRDVGEKLFF
few	TRBJ2-1	NA	TRBV28	TGTGCCAGCAGGGCCGGGACCCTAAGGAGGGAGTTCTTC	CASRAGTLRREFF
NA	TRBJ2-4	TRBD1	TRBV20-1	TGCAGTGCCGAGGGACAGGGAACCAAAAACATTCAGTACTTC	CSAEGQGTKNIQYF
many	TRBJ1-6	NA	TRBV5-1	TGCGCCAGCAGCTCCGCAGATCCGCGCGCTTCACCCCTCCACTTT	CASSSADPRASPLHF
NA	TRBJ2-7	TRBD1	TRBV20-1	TGCAGTGCTGGGACAGGGCTCTACGAGCAGTACTTC	CSAGTGLYEQYF
NA	TRBJ2-3	TRBD2	TRBV20-1	TGCAGTGCTAGGGCACCGGGACTAGCGGGGGAAACGCAGTATTTT	CSARAPGLAGETQYF
many	TRBJ2-1	TRBD2	TRBV6-2/TRBV6-3	TGTGCCAGCAGTTTGGGACTAGCCCTCAATGAGCAGTTCTTC	CASSLGLALNEQFF
NA	TRBJ2-7	NA	TRBV10-1	TGCGCCAGCAGTGGGCCTCCGGCCTACGAGCAGTACTTC	CASSGPPAYEQYF